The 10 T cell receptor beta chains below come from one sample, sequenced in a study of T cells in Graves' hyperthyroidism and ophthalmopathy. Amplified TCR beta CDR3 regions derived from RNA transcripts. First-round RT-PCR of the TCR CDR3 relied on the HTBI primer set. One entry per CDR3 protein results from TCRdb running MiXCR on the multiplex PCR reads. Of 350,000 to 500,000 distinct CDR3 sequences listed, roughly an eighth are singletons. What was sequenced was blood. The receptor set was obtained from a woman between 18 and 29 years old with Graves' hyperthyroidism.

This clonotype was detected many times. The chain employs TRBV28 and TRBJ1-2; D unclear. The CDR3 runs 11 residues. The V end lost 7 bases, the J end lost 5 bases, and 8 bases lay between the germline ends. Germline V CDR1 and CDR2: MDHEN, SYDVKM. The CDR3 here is CASKTEYGYTF. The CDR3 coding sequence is TGTGCCAGCAAAACGGAGTATGGCTACACCTTC.

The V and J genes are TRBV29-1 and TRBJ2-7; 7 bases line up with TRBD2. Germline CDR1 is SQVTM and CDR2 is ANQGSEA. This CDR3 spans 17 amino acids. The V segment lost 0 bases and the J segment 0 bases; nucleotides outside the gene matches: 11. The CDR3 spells CSVEEVGGGSTSYEQYF. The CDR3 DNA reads TGCAGCGTTGAAGAGGTAGGTGGCGGGAGCACCTCCTACGAGCAGTACTTC.

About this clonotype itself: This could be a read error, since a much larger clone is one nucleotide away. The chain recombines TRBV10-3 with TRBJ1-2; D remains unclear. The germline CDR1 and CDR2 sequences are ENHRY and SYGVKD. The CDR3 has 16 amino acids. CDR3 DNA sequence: TGTGCCATCAGTGATCTTCGATCGGAGGGAAACTATGTCTACACCTTC. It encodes CAISDLRSEGNYVYTF.

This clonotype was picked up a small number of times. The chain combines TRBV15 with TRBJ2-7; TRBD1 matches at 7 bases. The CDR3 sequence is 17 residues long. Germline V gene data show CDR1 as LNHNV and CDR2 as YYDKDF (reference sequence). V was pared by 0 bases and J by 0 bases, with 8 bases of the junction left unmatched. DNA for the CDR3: TGTGCCACCAGCAGAGACCTCCGGGACAGACTCTCCTACGAGCAGTACTTC. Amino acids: CATSRDLRDRLSYEQYF.

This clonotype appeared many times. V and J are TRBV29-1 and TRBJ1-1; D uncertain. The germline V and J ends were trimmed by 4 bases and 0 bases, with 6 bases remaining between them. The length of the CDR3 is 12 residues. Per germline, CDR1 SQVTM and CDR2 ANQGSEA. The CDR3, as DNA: TGCAGCGTTGGATGGCTGAACACTGAAGCTTTCTTT. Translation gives CSVGWLNTEAFF.

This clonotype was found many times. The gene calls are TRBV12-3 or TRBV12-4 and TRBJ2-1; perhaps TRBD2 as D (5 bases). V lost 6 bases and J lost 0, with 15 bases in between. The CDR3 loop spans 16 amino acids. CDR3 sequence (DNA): TGTGCCAGCAGCTCCCCGACTATACGCTCCTACAATGAGCAGTTCTTC. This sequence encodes CASSSPTIRSYNEQFF.

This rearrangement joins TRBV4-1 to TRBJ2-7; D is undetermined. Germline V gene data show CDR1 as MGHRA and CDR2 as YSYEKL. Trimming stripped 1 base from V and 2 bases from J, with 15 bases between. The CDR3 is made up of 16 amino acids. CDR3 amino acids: CASSQGIWIPTYEQYF. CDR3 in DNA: TGCGCCAGCAGCCAAGGCATCTGGATTCCAACCTACGAGCAGTACTTC.

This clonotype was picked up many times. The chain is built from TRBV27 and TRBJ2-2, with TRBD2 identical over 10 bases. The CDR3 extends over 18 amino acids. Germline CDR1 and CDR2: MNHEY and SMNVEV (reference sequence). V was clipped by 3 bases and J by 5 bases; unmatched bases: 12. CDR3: CASSLPRAGGPGTGELFF. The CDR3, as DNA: TGTGCCAGCAGTTTGCCCAGAGCGGGAGGGCCGGGGACCGGGGAGCTGTTTTTT.

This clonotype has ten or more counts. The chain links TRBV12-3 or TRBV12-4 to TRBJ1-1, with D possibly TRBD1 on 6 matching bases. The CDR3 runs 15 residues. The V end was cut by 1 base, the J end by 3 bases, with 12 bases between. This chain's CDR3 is CASSLGGAKDTEAFF. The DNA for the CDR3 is TGTGCCAGCAGTTTAGGGGGGGCGAAGGACACTGAAGCTTTCTTT.

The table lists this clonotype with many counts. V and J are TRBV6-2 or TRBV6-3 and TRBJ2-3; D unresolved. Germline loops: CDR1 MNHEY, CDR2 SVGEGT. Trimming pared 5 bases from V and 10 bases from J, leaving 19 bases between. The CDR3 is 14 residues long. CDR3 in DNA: TGTGCCAGCAGTGACTTGGACGGTGTCCATTCGCAGTATTTT. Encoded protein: CASSDLDGVHSQYF.